The 20 T cell receptor beta chains below all came from one sample that was sequenced in a study of beta chain features in type 1 diabetes. These receptors' antigens are unknown. Overall study findings and caveats: TCRB CDR3 length was moderately but significantly reduced in all four CD4+ subsets of Type 1 diabetes patients.

Since all of the isolated RNA was reverse transcribed, expressed TCRB transcripts were what got sequenced. Generated by immunoSEQ multiplex PCR, the TCRdb table keeps only in-frame clones and is missing some. This table has about 660,000 clones, about 14% appearing once. Material for sequencing was naive CD4+ T cells from blood. Receptors were obtained from a man aged 18 to 29 with type 1 diabetes.

This clone was recorded a few times. The rearrangement links TRBV5-1 to TRBJ2-1; tentative D call: TRBD1 (7 bases). Germline V CDR1 and CDR2: SGHRS, YFSETQ. Deletions cut 3 bases from V and 0 bases from J, with 13 bases between. CDR3 length: 16 residues. The CDR3, as DNA: TGCGCCAGCAGCTCCAGGGGGGTAGGCTCCTACAATGAGCAGTTCTTC. Its translation: CASSSRGVGSYNEQFF. Supplemented by reference TRBV5-1 and TRBJ2-1, the full variable domain reads KAGVTQTPRYLIKTRGQQVTLSCSPISGHRSVSWYQQTPGQGLQFLFEYFSETQRNKGNFPGRFSGRQFSNSRSEMNVSTLELGDSALYLCASSSRGVGSYNEQFFGPGTRLTVL.

In its sample, this clone was seen a few times. The chain employs TRBV6-5 and TRBJ2-7; the D gene is possibly TRBD1 (6 bases). The CDR3 is 14 amino acids. Trimming removed 5 bases at V and 3 bases at J, with 14 bases between. CDR1 MNHEY and CDR2 SVGAGI come from the germline V gene. As DNA, the CDR3 is TGTGCCAGCAGTAGGACAGCGGTACTCTACGAGCAGTACTTC. Translation: CASSRTAVLYEQYF.

The gene calls are TRBV14 and TRBJ2-1; D possibly corresponds to TRBD1 (5 bases). Germline V CDR1 and CDR2: SGHDN, FVKESK. The CDR3 is made up of 14 amino acids. V was cut by 2 bases and J by 5 bases, with 10 bases left in between. The CDR3 protein is CASSQLRTHNEQFF. CDR3 sequence (DNA): TGTGCCAGCAGCCAACTCCGGACACACAATGAGCAGTTCTTC. The full variable domain, its missing parts supplied by reference TRBV14 and TRBJ2-1, is EAGVTQFPSHSVIEKGQTVTLRCDPISGHDNLYWYRRVMGKEIKFLLHFVKESKQDESGMPNNRFLAERTGGTYSTLKVQPAELEDSGVYFCASSQLRTHNEQFFGPGTRLTVL.

This clone was picked up a small number of times. V and J are TRBV7-9 and TRBJ2-2; D gene ambiguous. V was trimmed by 2 bases and J by 5 bases, leaving 18 bases between them. Per the germline V gene, CDR1 is SEHNR and CDR2 is FQNEAQ (reference sequence). The CDR3 contains 17 residues. The CDR3 DNA sequence: TGTGCCAGCAGCTTAAAATTCGCTCAGCCCTCAACCGGGGAGCTGTTTTTT. Protein product: CASSLKFAQPSTGELFF.

This rearrangement joins TRBV14 to TRBJ1-2; D not certain. The germline V and J ends were trimmed by 0 bases and 4 bases, with 15 bases remaining between them. This CDR3 spans 16 amino acids. CDR1 and CDR2 from the germline V gene are SGHDN and FVKESK. CDR3 DNA: TGTGCCAGCAGCCAAGATCGACCCCAGCGGGGCTATGGCTACACCTTC. Its protein is CASSQDRPQRGYGYTF.

The V gene is TRBV7-2, the J gene TRBJ2-7, with a weak D call TRBD2 (6 bases). Germline CDR1 reads SGHTA; CDR2 reads FQGNSA. Deletions cut 5 bases from V and 4 bases from J, with 15 bases between. The CDR3 covers 14 residues. Here the CDR3 DNA reads TGTGCCAGCAGCCCCGGGCGGGGACGTTACGAGCAGTACTTC. It translates to CASSPGRGRYEQYF.

The rearrangement links TRBV7-2 to TRBJ2-3, with TRBD2 identical over 9 bases. V shed 4 bases and J 2 bases; nucleotides not matched to a gene: 10. Germline V lookup: CDR1 SGHTA, CDR2 FQGNSA. This CDR3 is built from 17 residues. CDR3 amino acids: CASSSPGLAGSTDTQYF. For the CDR3, the DNA is TGTGCCAGCAGCTCGCCTGGGCTAGCGGGGTCCACAGATACGCAGTATTTT.

This clone came up a few times. The chain joins TRBV18 to TRBJ2-7, with TRBD2 as a possible D gene (6 bases). The CDR3 is 16 amino acids. CDR1 and CDR2 (germline): KGHSH, LQKENI. V lost 3 bases and J 4 bases, leaving 19 bases between the germline ends. This CDR3 is CASSPPVLAGLYEQYF. Here the CDR3 DNA reads TGTGCCAGCTCACCGCCTGTTCTCGCGGGACTTTACGAGCAGTACTTC. Combining the CDR3 with reference TRBV18 and TRBJ2-7 gives the whole variable domain NAGVMQNPRHLVRRRGQEARLRCSPMKGHSHVYWYRQLPEEGLKFMVYLQKENIIDESGMPKERFSAEFPKEGPSILRIQQVVRGDSAAYFCASSPPVLAGLYEQYFGPGTRLTVT.

A few counts support this clone. V usage is TRBV18 and J usage is TRBJ1-3; no clear D. CDR1 is KGHSH, CDR2 LQKENI, per germline. Trimming shortened V by 2 bases and J by 4 bases, and 6 bases separated the two germline ends. CDR3 length: 13 residues. The CDR3 DNA sequence: TGTGCCAGCTCACCATATCCGGGAAACACCATATATTTT. Its protein product is CASSPYPGNTIYF.

This rearrangement joins TRBV7-6 to TRBJ2-2; D remains ambiguous. CDR1 and CDR2 from the germline V gene are SGHVS and FNYEAQ. Trimming cost V 3 bases and J 6 bases, with 20 bases left between them. The CDR3 extends over 17 amino acids. The CDR3 sequence: CASSFIPSNIWAGELFF. CDR3 bases: TGTGCCAGCAGCTTCATCCCCTCGAACATTTGGGCCGGGGAGCTGTTTTTT.

This chain uses TRBV30 with TRBJ2-7; the D gene is possibly TRBD2 (6 bases). The CDR3 totals 13 residues. Germline assignment: CDR1 GTSNPN and CDR2 SVGIG (reference sequence). Trimming took 0 bases from V and 6 from J, leaving 12 bases between them. CDR3 sequence reads: CAWSVLRGLEQYF. CDR3 DNA: TGTGCCTGGAGTGTCCTGAGGGGACTCGAGCAGTACTTC.

The V gene is TRBV6-1, the J gene TRBJ2-7; a weak D match, TRBD2 (6 bases). Germline V lookup: CDR1 MNHNS, CDR2 SASEGT. This CDR3 contains 16 residues. Trimming cost V 2 bases and J 7 bases, with 21 bases left between them. CDR3 sequence (DNA): TGTGCCAGCAGTGAAATCGTACCGGGACTCCTGGGGGAGCAGTACTTC. Its protein is CASSEIVPGLLGEQYF.

In its sample, this clone was seen a few times. The chain joins TRBV9 to TRBJ2-7; 7 bases agree with TRBD1. CDR1 is SGDLS, CDR2 YYNGEE, per germline. Losses at the gene ends were 4 bases for V and 6 bases for J; bases not matched to a gene: 7. The CDR3 sequence is 13 residues long. CDR3 sequence (DNA): TGTGCCAGCAGCCCAATGACAGGGTCCGAGCAGTACTTC. It codes for CASSPMTGSEQYF. The full variable domain, with the rest looked up from reference TRBV9 and TRBJ2-7, is DSGVTQTPKHLITATGQRVTLRCSPRSGDLSVYWYQQSLDQGLQFLIQYYNGEERAKGNILERFSAQQFPDLHSELNLSSLELGDSALYFCASSPMTGSEQYFGPGTRLTVT.

This clone came up a few times. The CDR3 is CASSRWRDTGELFF. In DNA form, the CDR3 reads TGTGCCAGCAGCCGCTGGAGGGACACCGGGGAGCTGTTTTTT. The chain is built from TRBV7-9 and TRBJ2-2; D may be TRBD2 (6 bases). The germline V gene encodes CDR1 SEHNR and CDR2 FQNEAQ (reference sequence). Trimming took 5 bases from V and 3 from J, leaving 10 bases between them. The CDR3 totals 14 residues.

The genes are TRBV29-1 and TRBJ2-3, with 10 positions matching TRBD2. Losses at the gene ends were 5 bases for V and 5 bases for J; bases not matched to a gene: 1. CDR3 length equals 12 residues. In germline, CDR1 is SQVTM, CDR2 ANQGSEA. The CDR3 DNA reads as TGCAGCGTTCGGACTAGCGGAGATACGCAGTATTTT. Translated: CSVRTSGDTQYF.

In its sample, this clone was seen a few times. The rearrangement links TRBV6-1 to TRBJ2-3; 9 bases align to TRBD2. The J segment lost 5 bases and the V segment lost 0 bases, leaving 6 bases of the junction unmatched. The CDR3 has 16 residues. Germline-derived CDR1 and CDR2 are MNHNS and SASEGT. CDR3 region: CASSEASREGRDTQYF. For the CDR3, the DNA is TGTGCCAGCAGTGAAGCTTCGCGGGAGGGCCGAGATACGCAGTATTTT.

In this sample, this clone turned up a few times. The rearrangement uses TRBV6-5 and TRBJ2-3; the match to TRBD2 covers 8 bases. Trimming at V came to 0 bases and at J to 4 bases, leaving 6 bases not matched to a gene. The CDR3 consists of 16 residues. Germline-derived CDR1 and CDR2 are MNHEY and SVGAGI. The CDR3 reads CASSYSAAGAADTQYF. CDR3 bases: TGTGCCAGCAGTTACTCGGCAGCGGGAGCGGCAGATACGCAGTATTTT.

This clone has just a few counts. This chain links TRBV5-4 with TRBJ2-1; 11 bases align to TRBD2. The J segment lost 9 bases and the V segment lost 0 bases, leaving 8 bases of the junction unmatched. The CDR3 contains 16 residues. Germline lookup yields CDR1 SGHNT and CDR2 YYREEE (reference sequence). CDR3 DNA: TGTGCCAGCAGCTTGGGAGGGACTAGCGGATTTGGTGAGCAGTTCTTC. Amino acids: CASSLGGTSGFGEQFF.

The table lists this clone with a few counts. The V and J genes are TRBV6-5 and TRBJ2-7, with 9 bases that match TRBD1. Germline trimming cut 4 bases from V and 6 bases from J; bases unmatched to any gene: 10. The CDR3 has 15 amino acids. Germline V CDR1 and CDR2: MNHEY, SVGAGI. CDR3 DNA: TGTGCCAGCAGTTTCTTGGACAGGGGTTCTTCCGAGCAGTACTTC. Protein: CASSFLDRGSSEQYF.

This clone was seen only a few times. The chain carries TRBV25-1 and TRBJ1-2; D call uncertain. Trimming shortened V by 5 bases and J by 4 bases, and 17 bases separated the two germline ends. Germline CDR1 MGHDK, CDR2 SYGVNS. The CDR3 is 15 residues long. DNA for the CDR3: TGTGCCAGCAGTTCCAACAGTAACCCATTCTATGGCTACACCTTC. It encodes CASSSNSNPFYGYTF.